Listed below are T cell receptor beta chains from one sample, sequenced in a study of low-dose radiotherapy and immunotherapy resistance in tumors. TCRdb reprocessed the reads with MiXCR, giving one entry per CDR3 protein. The table lists about 100,000 distinct CDR3 sequences, about a fifth of them singletons. Sequenced material: PBMCs, taken after low-dose radiotherapy plus immunotherapy. These receptors all come from a male donor with prostate cancer. CDR3s include the opening cysteine and the closing phenylalanine or tryptophan. A D gene is named only where the DNA matches it firmly. Clone sizes are given selectively: once, few, many, or a class where the clone is expanded.

CDR3 DNA: TGTGCCAGCAGTGAAGGGGGCCGGGAGTATCAGCCCCAGCATTTT
CDR3 protein: CASSEGGREYQPQHF
clone size: many
D gene: .
V gene: TRBV6-1
J gene: TRBJ1-5

CDR3 DNA: TGTGCCAGCAGTCTTGGGACAGTCTATGGCTACACCTTC
CDR3 protein: CASSLGTVYGYTF
clone size: many
D gene: TRBD1
V gene: TRBV12-3/TRBV12-4
J gene: TRBJ1-2

CDR3 DNA: TGTGCCACCTCCGACCGGGGGGACAATGAGCAGTTCTTC
CDR3 protein: CATSDRGDNEQFF
clone size: .
D gene: TRBD2
V gene: TRBV10-3
J gene: TRBJ2-1

CDR3 DNA: TGTGCCAGCAGCGGGGGACTAGCGGCAGGGACCCAGTACTTC
CDR3 protein: CASSGGLAAGTQYF
clone size: .
D gene: TRBD2
V gene: TRBV5-6
J gene: TRBJ2-5

CDR3 DNA: TGTGCCAGCAGCCCCGGGACTAGCGGGGGCCAAGAGACCCAGTACTTC
CDR3 protein: CASSPGTSGGQETQYF
clone size: many
D gene: TRBD2
V gene: TRBV3-1
J gene: TRBJ2-5

CDR3 DNA: TGTGCCAGCAGCCTAGCCCCGGGTGAGCAGTTCTTC
CDR3 protein: CASSLAPGEQFF
clone size: many
D gene: .
V gene: TRBV28
J gene: TRBJ2-1

CDR3 DNA: TGTGCCAGTAGTATAGGCGGGAACTACGAGCAGTACTTC
CDR3 protein: CASSIGGNYEQYF
clone size: many
D gene: .
V gene: TRBV19
J gene: TRBJ2-7

CDR3 DNA: TGCAGTGCTCAGCCCGGGGGGCTCACAGATACGCAGTATTTT
CDR3 protein: CSAQPGGLTDTQYF
clone size: many
D gene: .
V gene: TRBV20-1
J gene: TRBJ2-3

CDR3 DNA: TGTGCCAGCAGTTATAAGGGGGGGGCTTTCTTT
CDR3 protein: CASSYKGGAFF
clone size: many
D gene: .
V gene: TRBV6-5
J gene: TRBJ1-1

CDR3 DNA: TGCAGTGCTTTAGCGGGGGGATCCGTCGGGGAGCTGTTTTTT
CDR3 protein: CSALAGGSVGELFF
clone size: many
D gene: TRBD2
V gene: TRBV20-1
J gene: TRBJ2-2

CDR3 DNA: TGTGCCAGCAAACAGGGAATCAATCAGCCCCAGCATTTT
CDR3 protein: CASKQGINQPQHF
clone size: many
D gene: .
V gene: TRBV2
J gene: TRBJ1-5

CDR3 DNA: TGTGCCAGCAGCCCCGCGGGGGGACCCCGCGAGCAGTACTTC
CDR3 protein: CASSPAGGPREQYF
clone size: medium-sized
D gene: TRBD2
V gene: TRBV5-6
J gene: TRBJ2-7

CDR3 DNA: TGTGCCAGCAGTCGAACAGAGGGGGACTTTCAGCCCCAGCATTTT
CDR3 protein: CASSRTEGDFQPQHF
clone size: many
D gene: .
V gene: TRBV6-2/TRBV6-3
J gene: TRBJ1-5

CDR3 DNA: TGTGCCAGCACTCGAAGGGACAGGGTAAGGAATGAGCAGTTCTTC
CDR3 protein: CASTRRDRVRNEQFF
clone size: few
D gene: TRBD1
V gene: TRBV28
J gene: TRBJ2-1

CDR3 DNA: TGTGCCAGCAGCCCCACCGGGGGGGCGGCGGAAAAACTGTTTTTT
CDR3 protein: CASSPTGGAAEKLFF
clone size: .
D gene: .
V gene: TRBV7-9
J gene: TRBJ1-4

CDR3 DNA: TGTGCCAGCTCACCGACGACTGGAGTAGCGGGGCGCTCCTACGAGCAGTACTTC
CDR3 protein: CASSPTTGVAGRSYEQYF
clone size: few
D gene: TRBD2
V gene: TRBV18
J gene: TRBJ2-7

CDR3 DNA: TGTGCCAGCACCGTCTGGGGGGCTGGCAATCAGCCCCAGCATTTT
CDR3 protein: CASTVWGAGNQPQHF
clone size: .
D gene: .
V gene: TRBV5-4
J gene: TRBJ1-5

CDR3 DNA: TGCGCCAGCAGCCAACCGGGACAGGTCGGGGCCAACGTCCTGACTTTC
CDR3 protein: CASSQPGQVGANVLTF
clone size: many
D gene: TRBD1
V gene: TRBV4-1
J gene: TRBJ2-6

CDR3 DNA: TGTGCCAGCAGTTTAGGACAGGGGGCAGAAGGAGAGACCCAGTACTTC
CDR3 protein: CASSLGQGAEGETQYF
clone size: many
D gene: TRBD1
V gene: TRBV27
J gene: TRBJ2-5

CDR3 DNA: TGTGCCAGCAGTTTATCGCGTGGCAGCTCTGGAAACACCATATATTTT
CDR3 protein: CASSLSRGSSGNTIYF
clone size: many
D gene: .
V gene: TRBV12-3/TRBV12-4
J gene: TRBJ1-3

CDR3 DNA: TGTGCCAGCGGACAACTCTCCTCTGGAAACACCATATATTTT
CDR3 protein: CASGQLSSGNTIYF
clone size: .
D gene: .
V gene: TRBV2
J gene: TRBJ1-3

CDR3 DNA: TGCGCCAGCAGCGGGGAATTGAACACTGAAGCTTTCTTT
CDR3 protein: CASSGELNTEAFF
clone size: many
D gene: .
V gene: TRBV5-1
J gene: TRBJ1-1

CDR3 DNA: TGTGCCAGCAGTTACGGGCCACGTCACGGTAACTCCTACGAGCAGTACTTC
CDR3 protein: CASSYGPRHGNSYEQYF
clone size: many
D gene: .
V gene: TRBV6-2/TRBV6-3
J gene: TRBJ2-7

CDR3 DNA: TGTGCCAGTAGTCTTTGGACTAGCGCCCGCGTAGATACGCAGTATTTT
CDR3 protein: CASSLWTSARVDTQYF
clone size: many
D gene: TRBD2
V gene: TRBV19
J gene: TRBJ2-3

CDR3 DNA: TGTGCCAGCAGCCCGGGACTAGCGGGGGGAACAATCCAAGAGACCCAGTACTTC
CDR3 protein: CASSPGLAGGTIQETQYF
clone size: .
D gene: TRBD2
V gene: TRBV3-1
J gene: TRBJ2-5

CDR3 DNA: TGCAGCGGGGGATCAGACGAGGCCCAGCATTTT
CDR3 protein: CSGGSDEAQHF
clone size: many
D gene: .
V gene: TRBV29-1
J gene: TRBJ1-5

CDR3 DNA: TGTGCCAGCAGCAACACAGGCAATGAGCAGTTCTTC
CDR3 protein: CASSNTGNEQFF
clone size: many
D gene: .
V gene: TRBV3-1
J gene: TRBJ2-1

CDR3 DNA: TGTGCCAGCAGCCAAGATAGAGTCAGTTCTAACTATGGCTACACCTTC
CDR3 protein: CASSQDRVSSNYGYTF
clone size: many
D gene: .
V gene: TRBV4-2
J gene: TRBJ1-2

CDR3 DNA: TGCGCCAGCAGCCATGATGGACTTAGAATGGGCAATGAGCAGTTCTTC
CDR3 protein: CASSHDGLRMGNEQFF
clone size: many
D gene: .
V gene: TRBV4-1
J gene: TRBJ2-1

CDR3 DNA: TGTGCCAGCAGCCCCGACAGGGGGGACGAGCAGTACTTC
CDR3 protein: CASSPDRGDEQYF
clone size: many
D gene: TRBD1
V gene: TRBV7-8
J gene: TRBJ2-7

CDR3 DNA: TGTGCCAGCAGTTACTCGGAAAGCACCGGGGAGCTGTTTTTT
CDR3 protein: CASSYSESTGELFF
clone size: many
D gene: .
V gene: TRBV6-6
J gene: TRBJ2-2

CDR3 DNA: TGCGCCAGCGCGAAAGGGCGGGACAGTGGCACAGATACGCAGTATTTT
CDR3 protein: CASAKGRDSGTDTQYF
clone size: few
D gene: .
V gene: TRBV5-1
J gene: TRBJ2-3

CDR3 DNA: TGCGCCAGCAGCCAGGCAGCCTCTGGGGCCAACGTCCTGACTTTC
CDR3 protein: CASSQAASGANVLTF
clone size: many
D gene: .
V gene: TRBV4-1
J gene: TRBJ2-6

CDR3 DNA: TGTGCCACCTACTCTGGAAACACCATATATTTT
CDR3 protein: CATYSGNTIYF
clone size: many
D gene: .
V gene: TRBV25-1
J gene: TRBJ1-3

CDR3 DNA: TGTGCCAGCTCCCCGGGTCTAAATCAGCCCCAGCATTTT
CDR3 protein: CASSPGLNQPQHF
clone size: few
D gene: .
V gene: TRBV18
J gene: TRBJ1-5

CDR3 DNA: TGTGCCAGTAGGTGGGGCCTGGATGAGCAGTTCTTC
CDR3 protein: CASRWGLDEQFF
clone size: many
D gene: .
V gene: TRBV19
J gene: TRBJ2-1

CDR3 DNA: TGTGCCAGCAGTTACGCGACTAGCCAGAACACCGGGGAGCTGTTTTTT
CDR3 protein: CASSYATSQNTGELFF
clone size: many
D gene: TRBD2
V gene: TRBV6-5
J gene: TRBJ2-2

CDR3 DNA: TGTGCCAGCAGCCCAGGACTAGCGCCAGATACGCAGTATTTT
CDR3 protein: CASSPGLAPDTQYF
clone size: .
D gene: TRBD2
V gene: TRBV5-6
J gene: TRBJ2-3

CDR3 DNA: TGTGCCAGCAGATCGACAGGGTACTATGGCTACACCTTC
CDR3 protein: CASRSTGYYGYTF
clone size: many
D gene: TRBD1
V gene: TRBV27
J gene: TRBJ1-2

CDR3 DNA: TGTGCCAGCAGCCCCATCTCTAGCGGGCCAAGATACAATGAGCAGTTCTTC
CDR3 protein: CASSPISSGPRYNEQFF
clone size: many
D gene: TRBD2
V gene: TRBV14
J gene: TRBJ2-1

CDR3 DNA: TGTGCCCTGACCGGGGAGCTGTTTTTT
CDR3 protein: CALTGELFF
clone size: many
D gene: .
V gene: TRBV14
J gene: TRBJ2-2

CDR3 DNA: TGCAGCGGGGTGACTAGCGCGACCCAGTACTTC
CDR3 protein: CSGVTSATQYF
clone size: many
D gene: TRBD2
V gene: TRBV29-1
J gene: TRBJ2-5

CDR3 DNA: TGTGCCAGCAGCCGTACACCCTATGGCTACACCTTC
CDR3 protein: CASSRTPYGYTF
clone size: many
D gene: .
V gene: TRBV14
J gene: TRBJ1-2

CDR3 DNA: TGTGCCAGCACCCTCTCAGGGATAAGCTCCTACAATGAGCAGTTCTTC
CDR3 protein: CASTLSGISSYNEQFF
clone size: many
D gene: .
V gene: TRBV6-1
J gene: TRBJ2-1

CDR3 DNA: TGTGCCAGCAGCTCAAGAAGTGTTGGCAACACCGGGGAGCTGTTTTTT
CDR3 protein: CASSSRSVGNTGELFF
clone size: many
D gene: .
V gene: TRBV5-5
J gene: TRBJ2-2

CDR3 DNA: TGCGCCAGCAGCTTGGGCCGAGGGGAGGAGGGTGGCTACACCTTC
CDR3 protein: CASSLGRGEEGGYTF
clone size: many
D gene: .
V gene: TRBV5-1
J gene: TRBJ1-2

CDR3 DNA: TGTGCCAGCAGTGAAGTAGGCGGACGGAGCTACGAGCAGTACTTC
CDR3 protein: CASSEVGGRSYEQYF
clone size: many
D gene: .
V gene: TRBV6-1
J gene: TRBJ2-7

CDR3 DNA: TGTGCCAGCAGCCAAGGATACATTCAGTGCTTC
CDR3 protein: CASSQGYIQCF
clone size: .
D gene: .
V gene: TRBV3-1
J gene: TRBJ2-4

CDR3 DNA: TGTGCCAGTAATCCCGGGGACTACTCCAGAGAGACCCAGTACTTC
CDR3 protein: CASNPGDYSRETQYF
clone size: many
D gene: TRBD2
V gene: TRBV19
J gene: TRBJ2-5

CDR3 DNA: TGTGCCAGCAGCACCCTCTCGTACAATGAGCAGTTCTTC
CDR3 protein: CASSTLSYNEQFF
clone size: once
D gene: .
V gene: TRBV3-1
J gene: TRBJ2-1

CDR3 DNA: TGTGCCAGCTCACCCGGGACAGGGGTAAGCGATACGCAGTATTTT
CDR3 protein: CASSPGTGVSDTQYF
clone size: many
D gene: TRBD1
V gene: TRBV18
J gene: TRBJ2-3

CDR3 DNA: TGTGCCAGCAGCTTAGGCGCAGGGGGATCCTACGAGCAGTACTTC
CDR3 protein: CASSLGAGGSYEQYF
clone size: many
D gene: TRBD1
V gene: TRBV11-2
J gene: TRBJ2-7

CDR3 DNA: TGTGCCACCCTAAGAGGTACAGGAGAAGCCCTCCACTTT
CDR3 protein: CATLRGTGEALHF
clone size: few
D gene: .
V gene: TRBV6-1
J gene: TRBJ1-6

CDR3 DNA: TGTGCCAGCAGCTTAGGGAACAGGGGGTATCTCTCAGATACGCAGTATTTT
CDR3 protein: CASSLGNRGYLSDTQYF
clone size: many
D gene: TRBD1
V gene: TRBV7-9
J gene: TRBJ2-3

CDR3 DNA: TGTGCCAGCAGCCCCGACACAACCTACGAGCAGTACTTC
CDR3 protein: CASSPDTTYEQYF
clone size: many
D gene: .
V gene: TRBV3-1
J gene: TRBJ2-7

CDR3 DNA: TGTGCCAGCAGCTTGAGCGCTGACACCACTGAAGCTTTCTTT
CDR3 protein: CASSLSADTTEAFF
clone size: many
D gene: .
V gene: TRBV5-4
J gene: TRBJ1-1

CDR3 DNA: TGTGCCATCAGTGAGGGGACAGGGAGTTCACCCCTCCACTTT
CDR3 protein: CAISEGTGSSPLHF
clone size: many
D gene: TRBD1
V gene: TRBV10-3
J gene: TRBJ1-6